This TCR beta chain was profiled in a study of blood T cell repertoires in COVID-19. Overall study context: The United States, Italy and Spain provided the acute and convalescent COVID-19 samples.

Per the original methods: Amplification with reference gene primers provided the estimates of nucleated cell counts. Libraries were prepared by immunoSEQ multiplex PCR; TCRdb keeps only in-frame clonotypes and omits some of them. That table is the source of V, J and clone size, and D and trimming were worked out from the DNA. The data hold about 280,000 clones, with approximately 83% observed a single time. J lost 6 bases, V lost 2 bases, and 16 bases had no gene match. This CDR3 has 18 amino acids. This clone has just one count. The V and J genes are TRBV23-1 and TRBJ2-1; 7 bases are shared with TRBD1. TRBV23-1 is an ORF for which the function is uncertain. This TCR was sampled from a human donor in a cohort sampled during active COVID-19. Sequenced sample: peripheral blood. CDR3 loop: CASSQRPHDRVNINEQFF. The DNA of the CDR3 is TGCGCCAGCAGTCAACGCCCACATGACAGGGTCAATATCAATGAGCAGTTCTTC.